This T cell receptor (beta chain) was found in a study of T cells after yellow fever vaccination. The study, taken as a whole, reports: Abundant contaminating clonotypes from the bulk population could appear in FACS-sorted repertoires. Subsequent booster samples again held most clones from primary vaccination (more than 95% CD4, about 85% CD8).

Template switching with 5'RACE generated the TCR cDNA and added a universal primer site and UMIs. One entry per CDR3 protein, called by TCRdb with MiXCR from the 5' RACE reads. The sample has under 250,000 distinct CDR3 sequences, less than 9% seen once. This clonotype was counted only a few times. What it binds is unknown. V lost 6 bases, J lost 5 bases, and 6 bases stayed unmatched. The CDR3 spans 15 residues. The TCR originated in a man younger than 45 who received the YFV17D yellow fever vaccine. The chain is built from TRBV12-3 or TRBV12-4 and TRBJ2-1, with 11 bases matching TRBD2. Sequencing was performed on CD4+ T cells sorted from PBMCs, taken 15 days after the yellow fever booster vaccination. CDR3 nucleotides: TGTGCCAGCAGCCCTACTAGCGGGAGTAACAATGAGCAGTTCTTC. Protein sequence: CASSPTSGSNNEQFF.